This is a list of T cell receptor beta chains from one sample in a study of beta chain features in type 1 diabetes. The assay was immunoSEQ multiplex PCR, and TCRdb's table has in-frame clones only and misses some. The top ten hold 0.42% of the sample, which has 150,000 or so clones, 40% to 60% seen once. The sample taken for sequencing was Tregs from blood. These receptor sequences come from a man aged 18 to 35 in good health. Both conserved end residues are part of each CDR3.

CAWSRGQGDGYTF,TRBJ1-2,TRBV30
CASSRSGWDVNEQFF,TRBJ2-1,TRBV5-1
CASSLTTGGRRDSPLHF,TRBJ1-6,TRBV27
CASSVGQGQDWDTQYF,TRBJ2-3,TRBV9
CASSGPGYYNSPLHF,TRBJ1-6,TRBV5-4
CASLPGGSNQPQHF,TRBJ1-5,TRBV28
CARVTNPWFIGTEAFF,TRBJ1-1,TRBV12-5
CASSFRTGISGELFF,TRBJ2-2,TRBV5-1
CASSMQANYGYTF,TRBJ1-2,TRBV5-1
CASSQLDWAGGYTF,TRBJ1-2,TRBV14
CASSGGTGGEKLFF,TRBJ1-4,TRBV19
CASSRPGLARTDTQYF,TRBJ2-3,TRBV18
CASSLSGRGDTQYF,TRBJ2-3,TRBV7-2
CASSSIRPYLDTQYF,TRBJ2-3,TRBV7-2
CASSFLETGNYGYTF,TRBJ1-2,TRBV5-1
CASSYPGGRYTF,TRBJ1-2,TRBV6-5
CASSFSRMGPGEKLFF,TRBJ1-4,TRBV5-6
CATSRLHGGGLTTTNYGYTF,TRBJ1-2,TRBV15
CASSQLRGGVSTDTQYF,TRBJ2-3,TRBV14
CASSRRGGLGSGANVLTF,TRBJ2-6,TRBV18
CASSLPGAGANVLTF,TRBJ2-6,TRBV5-1
CATSKPQGRAFF,TRBJ1-1,TRBV15
CASSILWPGSLPDTQYF,TRBJ2-3,TRBV19
CASSRGPFEGNQPQHF,TRBJ1-5,TRBV5-1
CAWRKGGGEAFF,TRBJ1-1,TRBV30
CAWGVAGAPKIF,TRBJ1-4,TRBV30
CASSGQLNNSPLHF,TRBJ1-6,TRBV7-2
CASSQEVRDWSEQYF,TRBJ2-7,TRBV4-2
CASSYSRGLGTGELFF,TRBJ2-2,TRBV6-5
CASSLARSTDTQYF,TRBJ2-3,TRBV5-4
CATIRGRGTLHF,TRBJ1-6,TRBV6-1
CASDYESADTQYF,TRBJ2-3,TRBV27
CASSLVPRWRGLSVETQYF,TRBJ2-5,TRBV5-1
CASQDTLTFYEQYF,TRBJ2-7,TRBV28
CASSQGSTDTQYF,TRBJ2-3,TRBV7-7
CASSAGLAENTDTQYF,TRBJ2-3,TRBV9
CAWSQTTLEQFF,TRBJ2-1,TRBV30
CASSRDSDIYEQYF,TRBJ2-7,TRBV27
CASSQTGGRYNEQFF,TRBJ2-1,TRBV4-3
CASGLAGVWTGELFF,TRBJ2-2,TRBV4-1
CASSYGTGDQPQHF,TRBJ1-5,TRBV7-8
CASSLTGPITTNEKLFF,TRBJ1-4,TRBV18
CASSLSGQSNQPQHF,TRBJ1-5,TRBV7-2
CASSPAGGLGYEQYF,TRBJ2-7,TRBV18
CASSSGQGWNTEAFF,TRBJ1-1,TRBV7-9
CATRQFPGELFF,TRBJ2-2,TRBV19
CASSQSGQGDSPLHF,TRBJ1-6,TRBV4-2
CASSLSTDTQYF,TRBJ2-3,TRBV7-2
CATRGGGRNTGELFF,TRBJ2-2,TRBV27
CASTGTAVFLAKNIQYF,TRBJ2-4,TRBV28
CASSQVAGENTEAFF,TRBJ1-1,TRBV4-2
CASSHGTSGNTIYF,TRBJ1-3,TRBV14
CAWNPQGLREQYF,TRBJ2-7,TRBV30